The 9 T cell receptor beta chains reported below all come from one sample, sequenced in a study of T cells in localized non-small cell lung cancer. Assay used: immunoSEQ multiplex PCR; TCRdb lists only in-frame clones, some missing. The top ten hold 17% of the sample, which has 53,000 or so clones, approximately 88% seen once. The sequenced sample was peripheral blood mononuclear cells, obtained before any cancer treatment. These TCRs come from a man aged 40-75 years with stage III lung adenocarcinoma.

The rearrangement uses TRBV6-5 and TRBJ1-2; 7 bases are a match to TRBD1. The germline V gene has CDR1 MNHEY and CDR2 SVGAGI. The CDR3 is 12 amino acids. With V trimmed by 6 bases and J by 8 bases, 6 bases remained unmatched. CDR3: CASSPQGIGYTF. As DNA, the CDR3 is TGTGCCAGCAGCCCACAGGGGATCGGCTACACCTTC.

V is TRBV5-1 and J is TRBJ1-3; D unresolved. Looked up from germline, CDR1 is SGHRS and CDR2 is YFSETQ. V lost 6 bases and J 0 bases, leaving 13 bases between the germline ends. This CDR3 comprises 15 residues. CDR3 in DNA: TGCGCCAGCACCGCAGACGGTACCTCTGGAAACACCATATATTTT. Translation gives CASTADGTSGNTIYF.

This clone was seen once. The rearrangement joins TRBV7-7 to TRBJ2-5, with D perhaps TRBD2 (7 bases). Looked up from germline, CDR1 is SSHAT and CDR2 is FNYEAQ (reference sequence). V was cut by 1 base and J by 5 bases, with 17 bases left in between. This CDR3 contains 16 residues. CDR3 residues: CASSLGGGAPGETQYF. The CDR3 DNA sequence: TGTGCCAGCAGCTTAGGGGGGGGCGCCCCGGGGGAGACCCAGTACTTC.

The chain carries TRBV7-2 and TRBJ2-3, with 7 bases fitting TRBD2. CDR3 size: 15 residues. V was clipped by 6 bases and J by 1 base; unmatched bases: 7. Germline assignment: CDR1 SGHTA and CDR2 FQGNSA. The CDR3 nucleotides are TGTGCCAGCAGGCTTAGCGGGCGTGGCACAGATACGCAGTATTTT. Translated, it gives CASRLSGRGTDTQYF.

The chain recombines TRBV5-1 with TRBJ2-1, with 9 bases lining up with TRBD2. The CDR3 totals 15 residues. CDR1 and CDR2 (germline): SGHRS, YFSETQ. Losses at the gene ends were 0 bases for V and 8 bases for J; bases not matched to a gene: 6. The CDR3 here is CASSLEAGGRDEQFF. DNA of the CDR3: TGCGCCAGCAGCTTGGAAGCGGGAGGACGAGATGAGCAGTTCTTC.

The gene calls are TRBV7-2 and TRBJ2-4; the match to TRBD1 covers 10 bases. Looked up from germline, CDR1 is SGHTA and CDR2 is FQGNSA. This CDR3 has 17 residues. Trimming took 1 base from V and 7 from J; bases not matched to a gene: 10. This CDR3 reads CASSLEAPDRGQNIQYF. The CDR3 DNA reads TGTGCCAGCAGCTTAGAGGCCCCCGACAGGGGGCAGAACATTCAGTACTTC.

This clone has just one count. The chain has TRBV5-1 and TRBJ2-3, with TRBD2 identical over 9 bases. Germline CDR1 is SGHRS and CDR2 is YFSETQ. The ends lost 4 bases at V and 1 base at J; junction bases unmatched: 7. The CDR3 is 16 amino acids. In DNA, the CDR3 is TGCGCCAGCAGCCCCCGGCGGGAGGGCCGCACAGATACGCAGTATTTT. It specifies CASSPRREGRTDTQYF.

This clone has more than one count but fewer than ten. The chain carries TRBV10-2 and TRBJ1-2; the D is unclear. This CDR3 region has 14 residues. The germline V gene encodes CDR1 WSHSY and CDR2 SAAADI. Trimming pared 2 bases from V and 4 bases from J, leaving 11 bases between. CDR3 nucleotides: TGCGCCAGCAGTGAGGCGTCTCTTACCTATGGCTACACCTTC. It specifies CASSEASLTYGYTF.

The chain couples TRBV19 to TRBJ1-4, with D perhaps matching TRBD1 (5 bases). V was shortened by 5 bases and J by 2 bases, with 12 bases between the two germline ends. CDR3 length: 15 residues. In germline, CDR1 is LNHDA, CDR2 SQIVND (reference sequence). The CDR3 bases are TGTGCCAGTAGTGAGTACGGGGGGACTAATGAAAAACTGTTTTTT. Amino acid sequence: CASSEYGGTNEKLFF.